This paragraph reports one T cell receptor (beta chain). A read error may explain this, as a much larger clone is one base away. These data originate in a study of T cells in Graves' hyperthyroidism and ophthalmopathy. The source material, RNA transcripts, was used to amplify TCR beta CDR3 regions. TCR CDR3 regions were first amplified by RT-PCR with HTBI primers. TCRdb re-analysed the multiplex PCR reads in MiXCR, keeping a single row per CDR3 protein. The sample gives some 760,000 distinct CDR3 sequences, less than 15% of which show up once; roughly a tenth is in the top ten. Participants, patients aged 18 to 65, had newly diagnosed hyperthyroidism with a duration under 2 months. The study excluded patients with uncontrolled infection, other autoimmune disease, pregnancy or lactation. The diagnostic basis comprised clinical symptoms, serum thyroxine and TRAb, thyroid ultrasound and orbital computed tomography.

Per germline, CDR1 SGHRS and CDR2 YFSETQ. The CDR3 spans 11 residues. Sequencing was done on a sample of blood. The chain combines TRBV5-1 with TRBJ2-1; D unresolved. The source is a woman under 30 with Graves' hyperthyroidism. The CDR3 nucleotides are TGCGCCAGCAGCCTGAACAATGAGCAGTCCTTC. Its protein is CASSLNNEQSF.